The 14 T cell receptor beta chains given below trace back to one sample, sequenced in a study of a mutant IDH1 vaccine in newly diagnosed glioma (dated by TCRdb to 2020 to 2022). In light of the paper, this sample's time point label describes: baseline, week 1 (first vaccination visit). The treatment or condition label of this sample denotes: pre-vaccination baseline after standard-of-care therapy. The library was prepared using the immunoSEQ multiplex PCR assay. In TCRdb, the immuneACCESS table is reduced to in-frame sequences with V and J assigned. These tables do not hold every clone; where another copy was compared, an unresolved V gene accounts for under half, and the others remain unexplained. This sample comprises fewer than 50,000 clones, roughly 78% of them detected only once. The top ten hold over 7.5% of the sample. Specimen: PBMCs, collected from a glioma patient treated with radiotherapy, temozolomide or both. These TCRs come from a man between 40 and 49 years old with glioma. Some clones in this sample may be carry-over from other donors' samples.

V and J are TRBV6-4 and TRBJ1-6; a possible D gene is TRBD1 (5 bases). The CDR3 contains 15 residues. CDR1 is MRHNA, CDR2 SNTAGT, per germline. V was clipped by 6 bases and J by 8 bases, with 17 bases between them. The CDR3 sequence is CASSLIGGNDSPLHF. DNA for the CDR3: TGTGCCAGCAGCCTCATCGGGGGGAACGATTCACCCCTCCACTTT.

This clone was observed a single time. V is TRBV7-2 and J is TRBJ1-1, with D hard to call. Germline V gives CDR1 SGHTA, CDR2 FQGNSA. The CDR3 is 13 amino acids. With 3 bases removed from V and 1 base from J, the gap between germline ends came to 6 bases. CDR3 sequence (DNA): TGTGCCAGCAGCTTCGGAAAGAACACTGAAGCTTTCTTT. Translation gives CASSFGKNTEAFF.

The V call is TRBV28, the J call TRBJ2-7, with 10 bases aligning to TRBD1. CDR1 is MDHEN and CDR2 is SYDVKM in the germline V gene. Germline trimming cut 3 bases from V and 4 bases from J; bases unmatched to any gene: 6. The CDR3 length is 15 residues. This CDR3 reads CASSFDGTGVYEQYF. The CDR3 bases are TGTGCCAGCAGTTTCGACGGGACAGGGGTTTACGAGCAGTACTTC.

The chain recombines TRBV6-6 with TRBJ2-1; 8 positions match TRBD1. CDR3 length: 14 residues. The trim removed 7 bases at V and 4 bases at J, leaving 6 bases unmatched. Looked up from germline, CDR1 is MNHNY and CDR2 is SVGAGI (reference sequence). CDR3 in amino acids: CASNAQGAYNEQFF. The DNA for the CDR3 is TGTGCCAGCAATGCGCAGGGGGCGTACAATGAGCAGTTCTTC.

This rearrangement joins TRBV5-1 to TRBJ2-5; D remains unclear. This CDR3 has 14 amino acids. Germline V gene sequence: CDR1 SGHRS, CDR2 YFSETQ. With 0 bases removed from V and 2 bases from J, the gap between germline ends came to 8 bases. The CDR3 sequence is CASSLGPGQETQYF. The CDR3 nucleotides read TGCGCCAGCAGCTTGGGTCCGGGTCAAGAGACCCAGTACTTC.

The chain employs TRBV2 and TRBJ1-1; D not resolved. This CDR3 spans 14 amino acids. CDR1 is SNHLY and CDR2 is FYNNEI in the germline V gene. V was trimmed by 3 bases and J by 0 bases, leaving 8 bases between them. The CDR3 nucleotides are TGTGCCAGCAGTGACCTACTTATGAACACTGAAGCTTTCTTT. This codes for CASSDLLMNTEAFF.

This clone was seen a few times. Here the CDR3 reads CAWSLVLNYGYTF. The CDR3 region has the DNA TGTGCCTGGAGTTTAGTCCTCAACTATGGCTACACCTTC. The V and J genes are TRBV30 and TRBJ1-2; D is unclear. V lost 2 bases and J lost 2, with 9 bases in between. The germline V gene has CDR1 GTSNPN and CDR2 SVGIG (reference sequence). CDR3 length: 13 amino acids.

The rearrangement uses TRBV9 and TRBJ2-7, with D perhaps TRBD1 (5 bases). CDR1 is SGDLS, CDR2 YYNGEE, per germline. This CDR3 has 13 amino acids. V was trimmed by 4 bases and J by 3 bases, leaving 11 bases between them. The CDR3 DNA reads TGTGCCAGCAGCCCAGGGCTCTTCTACGAGCAGTACTTC. This translates into CASSPGLFYEQYF. Complete variable domain (other parts from reference TRBV9 and TRBJ2-7): DSGVTQTPKHLITATGQRVTLRCSPRSGDLSVYWYQQSLDQGLQFLIQYYNGEERAKGNILERFSAQQFPDLHSELNLSSLELGDSALYFCASSPGLFYEQYFGPGTRLTVT.

V usage is TRBV6-1 and J usage is TRBJ1-5, with D possibly matching TRBD1 (6 bases). V lost 3 bases to trimming and J lost 4 bases, with 7 bases between them. Germline CDR1 MNHNS, CDR2 SASEGT. The CDR3 has 13 residues. The CDR3 protein is CASSDTGNQPQHF. CDR3 DNA: TGTGCCAGCAGTGATACAGGGAATCAGCCCCAGCATTTT.

The V and J genes are TRBV6-5 and TRBJ1-2; a weak D match, TRBD1 (5 bases). Germline loops: CDR1 MNHEY, CDR2 SVGAGI. The germline V and J ends were trimmed by 4 bases and 3 bases, with 15 bases remaining between them. This CDR3 is built from 15 residues. CDR3 protein: CASSSRTREDYGYTF. The CDR3 nucleotides are TGTGCCAGCAGTTCGAGGACCAGGGAGGACTATGGCTACACCTTC.

This clone came up a few times. The chain recombines TRBV19 with TRBJ1-1; D call uncertain. The V gene's germline CDR1 is LNHDA and CDR2 SQIVND (reference sequence). The CDR3 has 10 residues. V dropped 11 bases and J dropped 7 bases, with 11 bases sitting between them. The CDR3 region has the DNA TGTGCCGTGGGGTTGATTGAAGCTTTCTTT. This encodes CAVGLIEAFF.

This rearrangement joins TRBV29-1 to TRBJ1-2; 7 bases align to TRBD1. V shed 6 bases, J shed 7 bases, and the junction held 8 bases outside the gene matches. The CDR3 has 12 residues. Germline V gene sequence: CDR1 SQVTM, CDR2 ANQGSEA. This CDR3 is CSVVDRVSGYTF. For the CDR3, the DNA is TGCAGCGTCGTCGACAGGGTCTCTGGCTACACCTTC.

The chain joins TRBV6-1 to TRBJ2-7; D not resolved. Germline V lookup: CDR1 MNHNS, CDR2 SASEGT. The CDR3 is made up of 13 amino acids. V lost 4 bases to trimming and J lost 0 bases, with 7 bases between them. This CDR3 reads CASSAGISYEQYF. CDR3 coding DNA: TGTGCCAGCAGTGCTGGGATCTCCTACGAGCAGTACTTC.

The V gene is TRBV28, the J gene TRBJ1-5, with D unclear. Germline V gene data show CDR1 as MDHEN and CDR2 as SYDVKM. The CDR3 loop spans 14 amino acids. Trimming removed 5 bases at V and 3 bases at J, with 11 bases between. CDR3 DNA sequence: TGTGCCAGCAGTCACCCCGATGCCAATCAGCCCCAGCATTTT. Protein: CASSHPDANQPQHF.